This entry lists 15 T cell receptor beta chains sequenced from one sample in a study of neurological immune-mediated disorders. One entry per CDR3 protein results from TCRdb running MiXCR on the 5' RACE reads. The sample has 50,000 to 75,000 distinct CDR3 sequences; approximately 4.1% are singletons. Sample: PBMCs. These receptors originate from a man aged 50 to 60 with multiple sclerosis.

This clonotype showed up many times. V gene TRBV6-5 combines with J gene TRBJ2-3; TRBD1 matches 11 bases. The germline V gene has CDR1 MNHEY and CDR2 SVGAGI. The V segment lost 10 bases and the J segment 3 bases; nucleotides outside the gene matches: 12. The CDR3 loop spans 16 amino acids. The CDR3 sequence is CATMDRGLSGTDTQYF. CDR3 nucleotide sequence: TGTGCCACCATGGACAGGGGGCTAAGTGGGACAGATACGCAGTATTTT.

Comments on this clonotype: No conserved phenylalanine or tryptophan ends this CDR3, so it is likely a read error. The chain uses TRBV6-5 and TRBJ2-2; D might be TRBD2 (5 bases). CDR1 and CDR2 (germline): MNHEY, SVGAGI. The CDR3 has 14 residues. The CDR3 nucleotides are TGTGCCAGCTGTTACTCGAACGGGGATGAGGAGCTGTTTATT. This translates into CASCYSNGDEELFI.

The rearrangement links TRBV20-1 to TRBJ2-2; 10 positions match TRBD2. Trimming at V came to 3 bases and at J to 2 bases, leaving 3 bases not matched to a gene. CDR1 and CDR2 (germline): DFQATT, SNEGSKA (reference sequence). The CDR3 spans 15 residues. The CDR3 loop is CSASSGGANTGELFF. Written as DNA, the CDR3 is TGCAGTGCTAGCAGCGGGGGGGCTAACACCGGGGAGCTGTTTTTT.

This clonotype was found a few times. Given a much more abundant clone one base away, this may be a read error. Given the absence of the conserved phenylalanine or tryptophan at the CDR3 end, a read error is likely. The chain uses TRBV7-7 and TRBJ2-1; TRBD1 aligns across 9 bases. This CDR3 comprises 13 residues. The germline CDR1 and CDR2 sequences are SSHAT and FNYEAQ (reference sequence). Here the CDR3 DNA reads TGTGCTAGCAGCGCAGACAGGGGGGGTGAGCAGTTCTGC. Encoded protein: CASSADRGGEQFC.

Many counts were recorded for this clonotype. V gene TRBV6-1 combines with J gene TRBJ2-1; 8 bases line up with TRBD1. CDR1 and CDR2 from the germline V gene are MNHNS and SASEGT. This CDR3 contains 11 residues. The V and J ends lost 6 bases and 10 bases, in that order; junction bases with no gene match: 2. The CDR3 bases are TGTGCCAGCAGAGACAGGGGAGAGCAGTTCTTC. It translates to CASRDRGEQFF.

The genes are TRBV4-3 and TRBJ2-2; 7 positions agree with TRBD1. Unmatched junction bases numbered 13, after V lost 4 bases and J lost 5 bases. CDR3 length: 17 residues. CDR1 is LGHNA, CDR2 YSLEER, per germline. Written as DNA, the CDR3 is TGCGCCAGCAGCCCTTCCGCCCCACAGGGGTGGACCGGGGAGCTGTTTTTT. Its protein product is CASSPSAPQGWTGELFF.

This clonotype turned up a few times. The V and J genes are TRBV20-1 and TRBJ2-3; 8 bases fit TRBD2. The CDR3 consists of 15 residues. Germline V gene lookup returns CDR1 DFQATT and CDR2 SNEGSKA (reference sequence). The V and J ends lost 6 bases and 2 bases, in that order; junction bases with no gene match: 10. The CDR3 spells CSAGGFSGATDTQYF. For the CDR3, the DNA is TGCAGTGCAGGGGGTTTTAGCGGGGCCACAGATACGCAGTATTTT.

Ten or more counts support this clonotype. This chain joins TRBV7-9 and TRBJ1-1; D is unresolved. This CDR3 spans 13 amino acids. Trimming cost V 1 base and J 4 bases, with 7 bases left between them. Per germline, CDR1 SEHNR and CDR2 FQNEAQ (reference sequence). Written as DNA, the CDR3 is TGTGCCAGCAGCTTAGGTGGGGTCACTGAAGCTTTCTTT. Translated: CASSLGGVTEAFF.

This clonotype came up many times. CDR3 in DNA: TGTGCCAGCAGCATCTTTTCCCGACAGGGAGACGAGCAGTACTTC. Its translation is CASSIFSRQGDEQYF. This chain uses TRBV7-2 with TRBJ2-7; 7 positions agree with TRBD1. This CDR3 region has 15 residues. J lost 5 bases, V lost 5 bases, and 12 bases had no gene match. Germline V lookup: CDR1 SGHTA, CDR2 FQGNSA.

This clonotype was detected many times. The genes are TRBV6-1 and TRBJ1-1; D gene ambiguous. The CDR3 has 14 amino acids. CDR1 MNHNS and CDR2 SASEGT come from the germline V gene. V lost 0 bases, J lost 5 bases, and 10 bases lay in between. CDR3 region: CASSEAARSTEAFF. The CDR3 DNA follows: TGTGCCAGCAGTGAAGCGGCCAGATCAACTGAAGCTTTCTTT.

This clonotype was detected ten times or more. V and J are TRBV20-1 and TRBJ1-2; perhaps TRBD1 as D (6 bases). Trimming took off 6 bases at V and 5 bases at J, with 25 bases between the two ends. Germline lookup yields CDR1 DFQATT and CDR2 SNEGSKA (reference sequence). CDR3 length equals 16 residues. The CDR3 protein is CSAHGRGGTMGYGYTF. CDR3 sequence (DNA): TGCAGTGCGCACGGCAGGGGAGGAACTATGGGGTATGGCTACACCTTC.

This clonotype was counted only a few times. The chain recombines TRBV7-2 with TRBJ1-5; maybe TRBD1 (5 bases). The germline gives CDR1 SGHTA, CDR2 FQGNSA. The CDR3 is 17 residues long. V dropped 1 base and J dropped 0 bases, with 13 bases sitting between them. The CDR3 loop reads CASSLGLGTHSNQPQHF. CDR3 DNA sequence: TGTGCCAGCAGCTTAGGTTTGGGGACCCATAGCAATCAGCCCCAGCATTTT. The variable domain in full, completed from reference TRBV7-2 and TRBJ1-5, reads GAGVSQSPSNKVTEKGKDVELRCDPISGHTALYWYRQSLGQGLEFLIYFQGNSAPDKSGLPSDRFSAERTGGSVSTLTIQRTQQEDSAVYLCASSLGLGTHSNQPQHFGDGTRLSIL.

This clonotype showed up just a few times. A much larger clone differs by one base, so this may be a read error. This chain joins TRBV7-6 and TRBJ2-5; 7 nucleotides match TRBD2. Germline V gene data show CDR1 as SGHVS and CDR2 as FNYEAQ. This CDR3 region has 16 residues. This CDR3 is CASSSRGVAGQETQHF. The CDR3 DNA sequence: TGTGCCAGCAGCTCCCGGGGAGTAGCGGGTCAAGAGACCCAGCACTTC.

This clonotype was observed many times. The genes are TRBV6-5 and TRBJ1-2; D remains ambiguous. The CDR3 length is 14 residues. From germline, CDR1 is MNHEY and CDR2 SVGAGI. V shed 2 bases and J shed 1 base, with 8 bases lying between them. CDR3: CASSYDRLNYGYTF. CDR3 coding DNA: TGTGCCAGCAGTTACGATCGACTTAACTATGGCTACACCTTC.

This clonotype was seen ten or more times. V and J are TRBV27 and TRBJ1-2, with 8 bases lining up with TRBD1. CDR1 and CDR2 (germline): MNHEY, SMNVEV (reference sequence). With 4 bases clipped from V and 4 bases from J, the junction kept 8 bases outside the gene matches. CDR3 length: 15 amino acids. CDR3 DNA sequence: TGTGCCAGCAGTTCCCTCGGACAGGGCACCTATGGCTACACCTTC. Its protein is CASSSLGQGTYGYTF.